The 20 T cell receptor beta chains below come from one sample, sequenced in a study of blood T cell repertoires in COVID-19 (dated by TCRdb to about 2020). Preparation of the library involved the immunoSEQ multiplex PCR assay. As stored in TCRdb, this immuneACCESS dataset retains in-frame rearrangements with V and J assigned. A fraction of the clones does not appear; measured against another copy, unresolved V genes explain less than half of the discrepancy, and the remainder lacks a known reason. The sample data list about 78,000 clones, and approximately 86% of these were observed just once. 4.5% to 6% of the sample lies in the top ten. Sequenced material: peripheral blood. All receptors derive from a man aged 50-59 years with active or convalescent COVID-19.

The V gene is TRBV18, the J gene TRBJ2-1; no clear D. The CDR3 covers 12 residues. Germline lookup yields CDR1 KGHSH and CDR2 LQKENI. Trimming took 5 bases from V and 7 from J, leaving 9 bases between them. The CDR3 protein is CASSNQLNEQFF. DNA for the CDR3: TGTGCCAGCTCAAACCAACTTAATGAGCAGTTCTTC.

The chain couples TRBV6-1 to TRBJ1-5, with D possibly TRBD1 on 5 matching bases. V lost 2 bases to trimming and J lost 8 bases, with 16 bases between them. Germline V gene data show CDR1 as MNHNS and CDR2 as SASEGT. The CDR3 spans 15 residues. CDR3 sequence reads: CASSESGGRSKPQHF. In nucleotides, the CDR3 is TGTGCCAGCAGTGAATCCGGGGGGAGGAGTAAGCCCCAGCATTTT.

The chain joins TRBV27 to TRBJ2-5; the D gene is possibly TRBD2 (7 bases). V lost 6 bases to trimming and J lost 5 bases, with 19 bases between them. CDR1 and CDR2 from the germline V gene are MNHEY and SMNVEV (reference sequence). The CDR3 loop spans 15 amino acids. The CDR3 is CASSQTTGGWETQYF. As DNA, the CDR3 is TGTGCCAGCAGCCAAACCACGGGGGGCTGGGAGACCCAGTACTTC.

This clone was seen more than once but under ten times. The rearrangement uses TRBV18 and TRBJ1-2, with D possibly being TRBD1 (5 bases). This CDR3 spans 12 amino acids. V dropped 2 bases and J dropped 12 bases, with 13 bases sitting between them. The V gene's germline CDR1 is KGHSH and CDR2 LQKENI. CDR3 nucleotide sequence: TGTGCCAGCTCACCAATGCAGGGCGGGGACACCTTC. Translation gives CASSPMQGGDTF.

The chain couples TRBV11-2 to TRBJ2-3; D perhaps matches TRBD1 (6 bases). Germline V gives CDR1 SGHAT, CDR2 FQNNGV. The V end lost 5 bases, the J end lost 0 bases, and 12 bases lay between the germline ends. CDR3 length: 15 amino acids. Here the CDR3 reads CASSPRRGSTDTQYF. The DNA of the CDR3 is TGTGCCAGCAGCCCACGCAGGGGAAGCACAGATACGCAGTATTTT.

The rearrangement links TRBV6-5 to TRBJ2-7; tentative D call: TRBD1 (6 bases). CDR1 is MNHEY, CDR2 SVGAGI, per germline. V lost 5 bases and J 3 bases, leaving 11 bases between the germline ends. This CDR3 is 13 amino acids long. The CDR3 sequence: CASSRTDGYEQYF. CDR3 nucleotides: TGTGCCAGCAGTCGGACAGATGGCTACGAGCAGTACTTC.

The rearrangement joins TRBV27 to TRBJ1-4; 7 nucleotides align to TRBD1. The germline V gene encodes CDR1 MNHEY and CDR2 SMNVEV (reference sequence). The J segment lost 0 bases and the V segment lost 6 bases, leaving 4 bases of the junction unmatched. This CDR3 region has 15 residues. CDR3 coding DNA: TGTGCCAGCAGATATCAGGGGGCAACTAATGAAAAACTGTTTTTT. This gives the protein CASRYQGATNEKLFF.

The rearrangement links TRBV10-3 to TRBJ1-3; weak D call: TRBD1 (6 bases). Germline-derived CDR1 and CDR2 are ENHRY and SYGVKD. The length of the CDR3 is 14 residues. V was shortened by 4 bases and J by 0 bases, with 7 bases between the two germline ends. CDR3 residues: CAISGTDSGNTIYF. The DNA for the CDR3 is TGTGCCATCAGTGGGACAGACTCTGGAAACACCATATATTTT.

V gene TRBV21-1 combines with J gene TRBJ1-2; TRBD1 was called by the table and not checked on the DNA. TRBV21-1 is tagged as a pseudogene. The CDR3 is 15 amino acids. CDR3 bases: TGTGCCAGCAGCAAAAGACAGGGACCCAACTATGGCTACACCTTC. It encodes CASSKRQGPNYGYTF.

The table lists this clone with a few counts. V gene TRBV5-1 combines with J gene TRBJ2-7; 9 bases agree with TRBD1. The CDR3 is 19 amino acids. Unmatched junction bases numbered 19, after V lost 0 bases and J lost 6 bases. Germline V CDR1 and CDR2: SGHRS, YFSETQ. The CDR3 sequence is CASSLAWEKGRDRVGEQYV. CDR3 sequence (DNA): TGCGCCAGCAGCTTGGCCTGGGAGAAAGGTAGGGACAGGGTTGGCGAGCAGTACGTC.

The rearrangement links TRBV1 to TRBJ1-6. TRBV1 constitutes a pseudogene. The CDR3 length is 13 residues. The CDR3 sequence is CTSSQKESSPLHF. CDR3 nucleotide sequence: TGCACCAGCAGCCAAAAGGAGAGTTCACCCCTCCACTTT.

The CDR3 DNA is TGTGCCAGCAGCCGTCTTAGGACAGGGGGTAACTATGGCTACACCTTC. It is translated as CASSRLRTGGNYGYTF. The genes are TRBV3-1 (or the pseudogene TRBV3-2) and TRBJ1-2, with TRBD1 identical over 10 bases. This CDR3 is 16 amino acids long. Germline V lookup: CDR1 LGHDT, CDR2 YNNKEL (reference sequence). J was trimmed by 1 base and V by 4 bases; bases with no gene match: 6.

The CDR3 here is CASSFGQGNTGELFF. The CDR3 bases are TGTGCCAGCAGTTTCGGACAGGGGAACACCGGGGAGCTGTTTTTT. V usage is TRBV28 and J usage is TRBJ2-2; 8 positions match TRBD1. The CDR3 totals 15 residues. V trimming: 3 bases; J trimming: 1 base; junction bases outside the gene matches: 1. Germline loops: CDR1 MDHEN, CDR2 SYDVKM.

The chain joins TRBV9 to TRBJ2-7, with a weak D call TRBD2 (5 bases). V lost 0 bases and J 3 bases, leaving 13 bases between the germline ends. Germline loops: CDR1 SGDLS, CDR2 YYNGEE. The CDR3 contains 15 residues. The CDR3 loop reads CASSVEANGVYEQYF. The CDR3 bases are TGTGCCAGCAGCGTAGAGGCCAACGGGGTCTACGAGCAGTACTTC.

V is TRBV4-2 and J is TRBJ2-3; 7 bases match TRBD1. Germline lookup yields CDR1 LGHNA and CDR2 YNFKEQ. This CDR3 region has 15 residues. J was trimmed by 3 bases and V by 0 bases; bases with no gene match: 3. CDR3 residues: CASSQDRGSTDTQYF. DNA for the CDR3: TGTGCCAGCAGCCAAGACAGGGGGAGTACAGATACGCAGTATTTT.

The chain carries TRBV3-1 (or the pseudogene TRBV3-2) and TRBJ2-7, with 8 bases matching TRBD1. J gave up 2 bases and V 3 bases, and 9 bases lay outside the gene matches. Germline lookup yields CDR1 LGHDT and CDR2 YNNKEL (reference sequence). The CDR3 covers 16 residues. The CDR3 sequence is CASSQEGQVATYEQYF. The CDR3 bases are TGTGCCAGCAGCCAGGAGGGACAGGTTGCTACCTACGAGCAGTACTTC.

The V gene is TRBV21-1, the J gene TRBJ1-1. TRBV21-1 is reported as a pseudogene. There are 11 residues in the CDR3. The DNA of the CDR3 is TGTGCCAGCGTGAGGGCACGAGGAGCTTTCTTT. Encoded protein: CASVRARGAFF.

The rearrangement links TRBV4-3 to TRBJ2-1; 10 bases map to TRBD1. Trimming took 2 bases from V and 5 from J; bases not matched to a gene: 9. The CDR3 covers 17 residues. Germline lookup yields CDR1 LGHNA and CDR2 YSLEER. The CDR3 here is CASSQKPSGTGDNEQFF. CDR3 nucleotide sequence: TGCGCCAGCAGCCAAAAACCCTCCGGGACAGGGGACAATGAGCAGTTCTTC.

The chain is built from TRBV10-3 and TRBJ1-4, with D uncertain. This CDR3 is 15 amino acids long. The germline gives CDR1 ENHRY, CDR2 SYGVKD. Trimming cost V 0 bases and J 7 bases, with 12 bases left between them. Here the CDR3 reads CAISESPGNGEKLFF. The CDR3 DNA reads TGTGCCATCAGTGAGTCCCCCGGGAACGGTGAAAAACTGTTTTTT.

The chain has TRBV7-2 and TRBJ1-5, with D perhaps matching TRBD1 (6 bases). V lost 4 bases and J lost 0, with 7 bases in between. The CDR3 loop spans 14 amino acids. The germline gives CDR1 SGHTA, CDR2 FQGNSA. In DNA form, the CDR3 reads TGTGCCAGCAGCTGGACAGATAGCAATCAGCCCCAGCATTTT. Protein product: CASSWTDSNQPQHF.